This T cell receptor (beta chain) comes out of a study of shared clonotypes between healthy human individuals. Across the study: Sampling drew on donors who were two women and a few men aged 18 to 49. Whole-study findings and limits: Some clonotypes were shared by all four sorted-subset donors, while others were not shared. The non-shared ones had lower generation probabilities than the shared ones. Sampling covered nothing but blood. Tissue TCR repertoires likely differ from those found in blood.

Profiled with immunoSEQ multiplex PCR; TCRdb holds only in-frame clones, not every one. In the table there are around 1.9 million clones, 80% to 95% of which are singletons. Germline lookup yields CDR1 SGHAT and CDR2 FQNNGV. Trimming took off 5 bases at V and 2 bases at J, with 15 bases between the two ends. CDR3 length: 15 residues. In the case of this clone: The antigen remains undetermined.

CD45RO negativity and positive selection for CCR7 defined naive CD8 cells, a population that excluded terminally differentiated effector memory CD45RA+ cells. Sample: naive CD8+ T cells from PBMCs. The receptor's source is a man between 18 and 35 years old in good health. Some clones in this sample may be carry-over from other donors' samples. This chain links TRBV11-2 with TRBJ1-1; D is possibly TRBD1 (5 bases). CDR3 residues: CASSRRDGENTEAFF. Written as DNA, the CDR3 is TGTGCCAGCAGCCGTAGGGACGGAGAAAACACTGAAGCTTTCTTT.